The 17 T cell receptor beta chains in this list originate from one sample, sequenced in a study of T cell changes during pregnancy in multiple sclerosis. Assay used: immunoSEQ multiplex PCR; TCRdb lists only in-frame clones, some missing. Among 25,000 to 30,000 clones listed, roughly nine tenths were seen once. Sequencing was performed on CD4+ T cells from peripheral blood mononuclear cells, taken in the second trimester of pregnancy. These receptors came from a female donor with multiple sclerosis, enrolled in a pregnancy study.

The chain links TRBV7-2 to TRBJ2-7, with TRBD2 identical over 7 bases. The CDR3 contains 16 residues. The trim removed 5 bases at V and 1 base at J, leaving 11 bases unmatched. Looked up from germline, CDR1 is SGHTA and CDR2 is FQGNSA. This chain's CDR3 is CASSASGTAFSYEQYF. CDR3 nucleotides: TGTGCCAGCAGCGCCAGCGGGACCGCCTTTTCCTACGAGCAGTACTTC. The full variable domain, completed using reference TRBV7-2 and TRBJ2-7, is GAGVSQSPSNKVTEKGKDVELRCDPISGHTALYWYRQSLGQGLEFLIYFQGNSAPDKSGLPSDRFSAERTGGSVSTLTIQRTQQEDSAVYLCASSASGTAFSYEQYFGPGTRLTVT.

This clone was counted once. This chain connects TRBV19 to TRBJ1-5; no definite D call. The CDR3 runs 14 residues. Looked up from germline, CDR1 is LNHDA and CDR2 is SQIVND (reference sequence). The V and J ends lost 3 bases and 5 bases respectively, with 11 bases between them. CDR3 in DNA: TGTGCCAGTAGTATGAGTGGCGGTTATCAGCCCCAGCATTTT. Translating gives CASSMSGGYQPQHF.

The CDR3 loop reads CASSFKITGGSTDTQYF. As DNA, the CDR3 is TGCGCCAGCAGCTTTAAAATAACAGGGGGCAGCACAGATACGCAGTATTTT. This chain links TRBV5-1 with TRBJ2-3; 9 nucleotides align to TRBD1. Trimming cost V 2 bases and J 0 bases; bases outside gene matches: 7. CDR3 length: 17 residues. CDR1 is SGHRS and CDR2 is YFSETQ in the germline V gene.

V and J are TRBV7-6 and TRBJ2-5, with a possible D match to TRBD2 (6 bases). V gave up 1 base and J gave up 9 bases, with 9 bases separating them. The germline CDR1 and CDR2 sequences are SGHVS and FNYEAQ. This CDR3 has 12 amino acids. CDR3 region: CASSLVGRSQYF. CDR3 nucleotide sequence: TGTGCCAGCAGCTTAGTGGGGAGGTCCCAGTACTTC.

The genes are TRBV18 and TRBJ1-1; 8 bases agree with TRBD1. V shed 6 bases and J 1 base; nucleotides not matched to a gene: 10. Germline-derived CDR1 and CDR2 are KGHSH and LQKENI. This CDR3 is built from 16 residues. The CDR3 sequence: CASSPEPGQGNTEAFF. CDR3 in DNA: TGTGCCAGCTCCCCCGAGCCCGGACAGGGGAACACTGAAGCTTTCTTT.

V is TRBV7-9 and J is TRBJ1-3; 8 positions match TRBD1. Germline CDR1 reads SEHNR; CDR2 reads FQNEAQ (reference sequence). Trimming cost V 3 bases and J 2 bases; bases outside gene matches: 0. The CDR3 contains 14 residues. Here the CDR3 reads CASSLDRAGNTIYF. In DNA form, the CDR3 reads TGTGCCAGCAGCTTGGACAGGGCTGGAAACACCATATATTTT.

V usage is TRBV10-1 and J usage is TRBJ2-1; a possible D gene is TRBD2 (6 bases). The CDR3 length is 15 residues. V was pared by 0 bases and J by 7 bases, with 13 bases between. Germline CDR1 reads WNHNN; CDR2 reads SYGVQD (reference sequence). CDR3 nucleotides: TGCGCCAGCAGTGAGTCCGGGGGTTGGGGTAATGAGCAGTTCTTC. It is translated as CASSESGGWGNEQFF.

The chain combines TRBV2 with TRBJ1-5; possible D gene TRBD1, 5 bases. This CDR3 has 14 residues. Trimming removed 6 bases at V and 4 bases at J, with 13 bases between. From germline, CDR1 is SNHLY and CDR2 FYNNEI. CDR3 sequence reads: CASRETVGNQPQHF. In DNA, the CDR3 is TGTGCCAGCAGGGAGACAGTGGGGAATCAGCCCCAGCATTTT.

The gene calls are TRBV5-4 and TRBJ2-3; 8 bases agree with TRBD2. The V gene end was trimmed by 3 bases and the J gene end by 2 bases; junction bases not matched to a gene: 8. CDR3 length: 16 amino acids. Germline lookup yields CDR1 SGHNT and CDR2 YYREEE (reference sequence). CDR3 nucleotides: TGTGCCAGCAGCTCGCCCGGGACTAGAAACACAGATACGCAGTATTTT. Amino acid sequence: CASSSPGTRNTDTQYF.

This chain joins TRBV21-1 and TRBJ1-5. TRBV21-1 is an annotated pseudogene. The CDR3 is 11 amino acids. This CDR3 is CASSKATGLHF. The CDR3 DNA sequence: TGTGCCAGCAGCAAGGCAACGGGTCTCCATTTT.

The rearrangement uses TRBV2 and TRBJ1-5; TRBD1 agrees at 8 bases. This CDR3 spans 14 amino acids. Germline loops: CDR1 SNHLY, CDR2 FYNNEI. The V gene end was trimmed by 5 bases and the J gene end by 5 bases; junction bases not matched to a gene: 5. This CDR3 is CASSLQDRDQPQHF. In nucleotides, the CDR3 is TGTGCCAGCAGTCTCCAGGACAGGGATCAGCCCCAGCATTTT.

This clone was seen just once. This specimen includes other DNA sequences encoding the same CDR3. This chain links TRBV6-6 with TRBJ2-7; a possible D gene is TRBD2 (5 bases). V lost 2 bases and J lost 3, with 8 bases in between. The V gene's germline CDR1 is MNHNY and CDR2 SVGAGI (reference sequence). This CDR3 has 13 residues. CDR3 bases: TGTGCCAGCAGTTACGGGCGGGTCTACGAGCAGTACTTC. Protein: CASSYGRVYEQYF.

This clone was found a few times. The chain links TRBV2 to TRBJ1-2; D ambiguous. The germline gives CDR1 SNHLY, CDR2 FYNNEI. This CDR3 spans 12 amino acids. Trimming took 4 bases from V and 7 from J, leaving 10 bases between them. CDR3 region: CASSGIGSGYTF. Written as DNA, the CDR3 is TGTGCCAGCAGTGGAATAGGGAGTGGCTACACCTTC.

By share, this clone ranks as medium-sized (0.01 to 0.1%). V is TRBV30 and J is TRBJ1-5; 9 bases fit TRBD1. The CDR3 totals 11 residues. Germline V gives CDR1 GTSNPN, CDR2 SVGIG (reference sequence). The CDR3: CDTGGSQPQHF. The DNA for the CDR3 is TGTGACACAGGGGGCAGTCAGCCCCAGCATTTT. The entire variable domain, with the rest obtained from reference TRBV30 and TRBJ1-5, is as follows: SQTIHQWPATLVQPVGSPLSLECTVEGTSNPNLYWYRQAAGRGLQLLFYSVGIGQISSEVPQNLSASRPQDRQFILSSKKLLLSDSGFYLCDTGGSQPQHFGDGTRLSIL.

J is TRBJ2-4 and V is TRBV5-1; 11 bases are shared with TRBD1. Losses at the gene ends were 4 bases for V and 2 bases for J; bases not matched to a gene: 5. Germline loops: CDR1 SGHRS, CDR2 YFSETQ. CDR3 length: 16 amino acids. The CDR3 nucleotides are TGCGCCAGCAGCCCAGGACAGGGGGCGTCCAAAAACATTCAGTACTTC. Translation: CASSPGQGASKNIQYF. Variable domain in full (rest from reference TRBV5-1 and TRBJ2-4): KAGVTQTPRYLIKTRGQQVTLSCSPISGHRSVSWYQQTPGQGLQFLFEYFSETQRNKGNFPGRFSGRQFSNSRSEMNVSTLELGDSALYLCASSPGQGASKNIQYFGAGTRLSVL.

The genes are TRBV4-1 and TRBJ2-1, with a weak D call TRBD2 (6 bases). The CDR3 is made up of 14 amino acids. V was shortened by 4 bases and J by 6 bases, with 13 bases between the two germline ends. Germline V gives CDR1 MGHRA, CDR2 YSYEKL. The CDR3 DNA reads as TGCGCCAGCAGCCCGCGGGGCGCCTTCAATGAGCAGTTCTTC. This encodes CASSPRGAFNEQFF.

This sequence joins TRBV25-1 and TRBJ2-7; maybe TRBD1 (6 bases). Germline lookup yields CDR1 MGHDK and CDR2 SYGVNS. The V end lost 6 bases, the J end lost 6 bases, and 15 bases lay between the germline ends. The CDR3 runs to 13 residues. CDR3 nucleotide sequence: TGTGCCAGCAGCGAGTCCAGGGGATCCGAGCAGTACTTC. Residues: CASSESRGSEQYF.